The TCR beta chain described here comes from a study of blood T cell repertoires in COVID-19. The CDR3 sequence is 16 residues long. Trimming removed 4 bases from V and 2 bases from J; junction bases left unmatched: 6. Germline CDR1 reads SGHNT; CDR2 reads YYREEE (reference sequence). TCRdb's copy holds only in-frame clones and misses some; the assay was immunoSEQ multiplex PCR. The table shows around 460,000 clones, with approximately 90% occurring only once. The chain joins TRBV5-4 to TRBJ2-1; TRBD2 agrees at 10 bases. The sample taken for sequencing was peripheral blood. The sequence was collected from a man aged 18 to 35 with COVID-19, enrolled during active disease. The CDR3 DNA is TGTGCCAGCAGCAGGGGAACTAGCGGGGCCTACAATGAGCAGTTCTTC. It translates to CASSRGTSGAYNEQFF.